This T cell receptor beta chain was documented in a study of cytomegalovirus exposure and HLA in healthy donors. Study-level results: The authors enumerated 150 to 200 TCR beta chains as linked to cytomegalovirus. Compared with the roughly 670-donor mean, an Asian-associated ancestry cluster reportedly had fewer N-insertions, according to a later analysis. Earlier analysis yielded a pattern in which most TCR beta V segments were productive about 87% or about 30% of the time.

Though nominally healthy at sampling, donors likely had unrecorded immune exposures. PCR employed 60 Vbeta and 13 Jbeta primers. Assay used: immunoSEQ multiplex PCR; TCRdb lists only in-frame clones, some missing. The sample lists hundreds of thousands of clones; about 89% were seen once. This CDR3 comprises 18 residues. V gave up 4 bases and J gave up 6 bases; unmatched junction bases: 17. Germline lookup yields CDR1 SGHTA and CDR2 FQGTGA. Notes on this clone: The antigen is undetermined.

The sequence was obtained from a woman aged 18-29 years in good health and CMV-seronegative. The V gene is TRBV7-3, the J gene TRBJ2-1, with TRBD2 matching 8 bases. The sequencing sample was made of PBMCs. The CDR3 region has the DNA TGTGCCAGCAGCTACCCCGGCATCGTGAGCGGGAGATTCAATGAGCAGTTCTTC. It yields the protein CASSYPGIVSGRFNEQFF.